The clone carrying this TCR beta chain is large (0.1 to 1%) within its sample. CDR1 is LNHDA, CDR2 SQIVND, per germline (reference sequence). The CDR3 length is 17 residues. The junction had 10 bases not matched to a gene; V was cut back by 0 bases and J by 5 bases. The sample belongs to a study of T and B cells in COVID-19 patients. TRB was amplified from about 250-500 ng of blood genomic DNA. Multiplex PCR with BIOMED2 TRB-A/B primer pools amplified TRB rearrangements. TCRdb ran MiXCR on the multiplex PCR reads and lists one entry per CDR3 protein. This sample has over 2,000 distinct CDR3 sequences, with roughly 28% found just once.

The V call is TRBV19, the J call TRBJ2-7; TRBD1 agrees at 10 bases. The sequence was obtained from a human donor with active COVID-19. The source material was blood. The CDR3 sequence is CASSIDRTGTGVDEQYF. The CDR3 nucleotides read TGTGCCAGTAGTATAGATCGGACCGGGACAGGGGTCGACGAGCAGTACTTC.